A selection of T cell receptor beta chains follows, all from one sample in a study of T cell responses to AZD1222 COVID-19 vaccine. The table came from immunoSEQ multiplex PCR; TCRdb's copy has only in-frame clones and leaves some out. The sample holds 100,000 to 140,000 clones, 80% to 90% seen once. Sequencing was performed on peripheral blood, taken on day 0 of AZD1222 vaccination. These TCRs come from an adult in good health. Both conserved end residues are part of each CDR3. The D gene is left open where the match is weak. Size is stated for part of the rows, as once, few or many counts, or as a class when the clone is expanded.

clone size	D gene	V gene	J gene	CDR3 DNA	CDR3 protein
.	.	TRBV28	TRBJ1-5	TGTGCCAGCAGGTCGGGGGGATATAGCAATCAGCCCCAGCATTTT	CASRSGGYSNQPQHF
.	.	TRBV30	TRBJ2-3	TGTGCCTGGAGACTGGGCGGAAGCACAGATACGCAGTATTTT	CAWRLGGSTDTQYF
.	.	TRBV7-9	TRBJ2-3	TGTGCCAGCAGGCCGCTAGCGACAAGCACAGATACGCAGTATTTT	CASRPLATSTDTQYF
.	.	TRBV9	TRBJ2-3	TGTGCCAGCTCCGACGGACTCTACACAGATACGCAGTATTTT	CASSDGLYTDTQYF
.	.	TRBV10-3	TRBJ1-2	TGTGCCATCAGTCCGAGTGGACAGTTCTACACCTTC	CAISPSGQFYTF
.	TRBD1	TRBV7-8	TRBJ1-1	TGTGCCAGCAGCTCCTTCACAGGGGGAGGCACTGAAGCTTTCTTT	CASSSFTGGGTEAFF
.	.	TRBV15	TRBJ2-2	TGTGCCACCAGCGGAGACGGGGCCGGGGAGCTGTTTTTT	CATSGDGAGELFF
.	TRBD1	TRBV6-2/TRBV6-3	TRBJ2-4	TGTGCCAGCAGTTACGGGACAGACGACTTTGAACTAGCCAAAAACATTCAGTACTTC	CASSYGTDDFELAKNIQYF
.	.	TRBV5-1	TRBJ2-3	TGCGCCAGCAGCTTTCGTAAAGATACGCAGTATTTT	CASSFRKDTQYF
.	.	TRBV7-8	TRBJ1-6	TGTGCCACCCGCGGAGGGGGGCCTATCTATAATTCACCCCTCCACTTT	CATRGGGPIYNSPLHF
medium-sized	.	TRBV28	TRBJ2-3	TGTGCCAGCTGGGGGGGAGGGACAGCCTTCCTCCGCCCGCAGTATTTT	CASWGGGTAFLRPQYF
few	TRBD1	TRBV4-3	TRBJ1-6	TGCGCCAGCAGCCAGGACAGGAGGAATTCACCCCTCCACTTT	CASSQDRRNSPLHF
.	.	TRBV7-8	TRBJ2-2	TGTGCCAGCAGCTTAAGAGGGAGTGACACCGGGGAGCTGTTTTTT	CASSLRGSDTGELFF
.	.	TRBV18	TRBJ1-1	TGTGCCAGCTCACCACCGCCGGGACTGAGCACTGAAGCTTTCTTT	CASSPPPGLSTEAFF
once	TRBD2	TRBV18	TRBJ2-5	TGTGCCAGCTCACCACAAGCGGGAGCAGAGACCCAGTACTTC	CASSPQAGAETQYF
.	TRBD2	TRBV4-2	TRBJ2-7	TGTGCCAGCAGCGGGAGGGCTTACTACGAGCAGTACTTC	CASSGRAYYEQYF
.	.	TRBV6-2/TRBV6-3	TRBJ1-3	TGTGCCAGCAGTTTAGGACTGATACCGTCTGGAAACACCATATATTTT	CASSLGLIPSGNTIYF
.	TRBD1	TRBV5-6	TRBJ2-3	TGTGCCAGCAGCCCCGCAGGGGGCATAGATACGCAGTATTTT	CASSPAGGIDTQYF
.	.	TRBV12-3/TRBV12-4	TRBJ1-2	TGTGCCAGCAGTTTGAGGGGGGACAATCGCTACACCTTC	CASSLRGDNRYTF
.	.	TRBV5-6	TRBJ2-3	TGTGCCAGCACCCCGGGTTCAGATACGCAGTATTTT	CASTPGSDTQYF
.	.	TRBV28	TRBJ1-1	TGTGCCAGCAGAGGGGGGGTTGGCACTGAAGCTTTCTTT	CASRGGVGTEAFF
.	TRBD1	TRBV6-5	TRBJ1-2	TGTGCCAGCAGTTCCCGGACCGGGACAGCCGGGGGGGGCTACACCTTC	CASSSRTGTAGGGYTF
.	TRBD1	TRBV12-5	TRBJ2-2	TGTGCTAGTGGTTTGTGGCATCAGGGGACAGGGGTTGGAACCGGGGAGCTGTTTTTT	CASGLWHQGTGVGTGELFF
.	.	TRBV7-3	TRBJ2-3	TGTGCCAGCAGCTTAACGAGGGGAAGCACAGATACGCAGTATTTT	CASSLTRGSTDTQYF
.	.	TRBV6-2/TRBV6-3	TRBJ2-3	TGTGCCAGCAGCAACCAGGGACGGACAGATACGCAGTATTTT	CASSNQGRTDTQYF
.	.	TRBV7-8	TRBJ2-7	TGTGCCAGCAGCGTATTAGAAGGGCTGGCCGAGCAGTACTTC	CASSVLEGLAEQYF
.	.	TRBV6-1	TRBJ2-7	TGTGCCAGCAGTGAAGCGGACAGTTCCTACGAGCAGTACTTC	CASSEADSSYEQYF
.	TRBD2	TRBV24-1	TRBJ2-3	TGTGCCACCAGTGATGATAGCGGGAGAGGCCGCACAGATACGCAGTATTTT	CATSDDSGRGRTDTQYF
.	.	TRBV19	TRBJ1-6	TGTGCCAGTAGTCGCCGGGAGTGGGAACCCCTCCACTTT	CASSRREWEPLHF
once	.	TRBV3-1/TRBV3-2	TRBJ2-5	TGTGCCAGCAGCCAAAACGTACTAGCACTCCAAGAGACCCAGTACTTC	CASSQNVLALQETQYF
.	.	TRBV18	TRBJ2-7	TGTGCCAGCTCACCCGGGACGCCGTTGAACTCCTACGAGCAGTACTTC	CASSPGTPLNSYEQYF
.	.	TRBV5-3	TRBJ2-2	TGTGCCAGAAGCTCCCCGACTAGTTCGAGGAACACCGGGGAGCTGTTTTTT	CARSSPTSSRNTGELFF
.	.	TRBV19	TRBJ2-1	TGTGCCAGTAGTGACCGGGACTCCTTCAATGAGCAGTTCTTC	CASSDRDSFNEQFF
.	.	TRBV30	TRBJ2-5	TGTGCCTGGAGCCTTGGGGGCGTCAGAGAGACCCAGTACTTC	CAWSLGGVRETQYF
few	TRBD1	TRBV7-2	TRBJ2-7	TGTGCCAGCAGCTTAGGAGGGACAGGGGCCTCCGAGCAGTACTTC	CASSLGGTGASEQYF
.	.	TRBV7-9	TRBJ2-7	TGTGCCAGCTCGTCTCCCCGGCGGAGCTACGAGCAGTACTTC	CASSSPRRSYEQYF
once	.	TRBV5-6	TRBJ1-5	TGTGCCAGCAGCTACCGACAAAGCAATCAGCCCCAGCATTTT	CASSYRQSNQPQHF
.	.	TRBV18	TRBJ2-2	TGTGCCAGCTCACCTCTTGCACCCGAGGGGACCGGGGAGCTGTTTTTT	CASSPLAPEGTGELFF
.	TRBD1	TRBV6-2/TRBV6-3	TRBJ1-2	TGTGCCAGCAGTTACGCTGGGACAGGGCGAGGCTACACCTTC	CASSYAGTGRGYTF
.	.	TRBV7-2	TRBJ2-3	TGTGCCACCCTTCTTAGCACAGATACGCAGTATTTT	CATLLSTDTQYF
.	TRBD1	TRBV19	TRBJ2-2	TGTGCCAGTAGTCTAGGACAGGGAAGTTGGGAGCTGTTTTTT	CASSLGQGSWELFF
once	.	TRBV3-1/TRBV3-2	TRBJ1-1	TGTGCCAGCAGCCAAGCAAAGATGAACACTGAAGCTTTCTTT	CASSQAKMNTEAFF
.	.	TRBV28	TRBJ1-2	TGTGCCAGCAGTTTAAGGAGGCGTGAAGGCTACACCTTC	CASSLRRREGYTF
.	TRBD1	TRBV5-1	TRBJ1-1	TGCGCCAGCAGCCTGAGGGGACAGGGGAACACTGAAGCTTTCTTT	CASSLRGQGNTEAFF
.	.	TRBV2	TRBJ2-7	TGTGCCAGCATACGGGGACTGGTGTCCTACGAGCAGTACTTC	CASIRGLVSYEQYF
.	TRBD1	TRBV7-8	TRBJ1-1	TGTGCCAGCAGCTTAAACAGGGGAGACACTGAAGCTTTCTTT	CASSLNRGDTEAFF
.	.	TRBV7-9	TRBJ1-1	TGTGCCAGCAGCGTTACACCGGGACAGAACACTGAAGCTTTCTTT	CASSVTPGQNTEAFF
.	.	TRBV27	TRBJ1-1	TGTGCCAGCAGTTTCGGGCAGGGCGGCACTGAAGCTTTCTTT	CASSFGQGGTEAFF
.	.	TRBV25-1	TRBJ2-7	TGTGCCAGCAGTGAAGACACCTGGAGAGGCTACGAGCAGTACTTC	CASSEDTWRGYEQYF
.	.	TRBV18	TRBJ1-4	TGTGCCAGCTCACCACCGAACTACAGGGAGAATGAAAAACTGTTTTTT	CASSPPNYRENEKLFF
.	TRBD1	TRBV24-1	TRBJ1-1	TGTGCCACCAGTGCCTCGGACAGGGGGACTGAAGCTTTCTTT	CATSASDRGTEAFF
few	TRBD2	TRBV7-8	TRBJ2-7	TGTGCCAGCAGCTTGATAGCGGGACTAGCGGGAGGCCCCGTGTACTTC	CASSLIAGLAGGPVYF
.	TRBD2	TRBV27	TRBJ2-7	TGTGCCACCGCGGGAAGGACTAGCGACTCCTACGAGCAGTACTTC	CATAGRTSDSYEQYF
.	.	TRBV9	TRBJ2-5	TGTGCCAGCAGCGTAGTTACGGGAGAGACCCAGTACTTC	CASSVVTGETQYF
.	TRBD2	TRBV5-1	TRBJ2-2	TGCGCCAGCACGCGGGAGCAAAACACCGGGGAGCTGTTTTTT	CASTREQNTGELFF
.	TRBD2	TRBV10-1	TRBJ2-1	TGCGCCAGCAGTGAGCCCAGGACTAGCGGGTCCCTCTCCTACAATGAGCAGTTCTTC	CASSEPRTSGSLSYNEQFF
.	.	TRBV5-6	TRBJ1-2	TGTGCCAGCAGCTTGTCAGCGGGGGCAAAGAAAAGAGGCTACACCTTC	CASSLSAGAKKRGYTF
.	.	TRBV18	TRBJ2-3	TGTGCCAGCTCATTACTCTACAGCACAGATACGCAGTATTTT	CASSLLYSTDTQYF
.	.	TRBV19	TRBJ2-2	TGTGCCAGTAGGGGCCAGGGAATGCTCACCGGGGAGCTGTTTTTT	CASRGQGMLTGELFF
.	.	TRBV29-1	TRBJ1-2	TGCAGCGTTGAAGATCGGCAGGAACCCTATGGCTACACCTTC	CSVEDRQEPYGYTF